The 16 T cell receptor beta chains below were found in one sample sequenced in a study of blood T cell repertoires in COVID-19. Clones were read by immunoSEQ multiplex PCR, and TCRdb kept only the in-frame ones, dropping some. The sample gives about 88,000 clones, around 67% of which show up once; around 23% is in the top ten. Sequencing input: peripheral blood. The receptors shown here come from a woman aged 55-70 years in a cohort sampled during active or convalescent COVID-19.

This clone was counted once. V gene TRBV3-1 (or the pseudogene TRBV3-2) combines with J gene TRBJ2-3, with 12 bases matching TRBD2. After removal of 1 base from V and 8 bases from J, the junction contained 4 bases not matched to a gene. The CDR3 runs to 15 residues. The germline CDR1 and CDR2 sequences are LGHDT and YNNKEL (reference sequence). The CDR3 protein is CASSQASGGATTQYF. The CDR3 DNA reads TGTGCCAGCAGCCAAGCTAGCGGGGGGGCTACTACGCAGTATTTT.

The chain joins TRBV24-1 to TRBJ2-7; 7 bases line up with TRBD1. The CDR3 runs to 18 residues. In germline, CDR1 is KGHDR, CDR2 SFDVKD. V lost 0 bases, J lost 4 bases, and 14 bases stayed unmatched. The CDR3 spells CATSDLHFRKGADYEQYF. The CDR3 region has the DNA TGTGCCACCAGTGATTTGCATTTCCGCAAGGGGGCGGATTACGAGCAGTACTTC.

The J gene is TRBJ1-1, the V gene TRBV6-5; D gene uncertain. V lost 0 bases to trimming and J lost 5 bases, with 13 bases between them. The CDR3 has 15 amino acids. Per germline, CDR1 MNHEY and CDR2 SVGAGI. The CDR3 DNA reads TGTGCCAGCAGTTACTCTTATACGGGAGGGACTGAAGCTTTCTTT. As protein: CASSYSYTGGTEAFF.

The chain carries TRBV30 and TRBJ1-1; D unclear. The length of the CDR3 is 15 residues. V was trimmed by 5 bases and J by 0 bases, leaving 16 bases between them. Germline V gene lookup returns CDR1 GTSNPN and CDR2 SVGIG (reference sequence). Here the CDR3 DNA reads TGTGCCTGGGGAACTCCAGTGGGCCTGAACACTGAAGCTTTCTTT. It yields the protein CAWGTPVGLNTEAFF.

The chain uses TRBV5-1 and TRBJ1-5; D might be TRBD1 (5 bases). Trimming shortened V by 0 bases and J by 5 bases, and 18 bases separated the two germline ends. Germline V gene data show CDR1 as SGHRS and CDR2 as YFSETQ. The CDR3 is 17 amino acids. Written as DNA, the CDR3 is TGCGCCAGCAGCTTGGCCCAGACACGGGGGGATCATCAGCCCCAGCATTTT. Protein product: CASSLAQTRGDHQPQHF.

The chain uses TRBV28 and TRBJ1-6; maybe TRBD1 (5 bases). V was trimmed by 7 bases and J by 7 bases, leaving 14 bases between them. In germline, CDR1 is MDHEN, CDR2 SYDVKM. CDR3 size: 14 residues. As DNA, the CDR3 is TGTGCCAGCATGGCAGGGCTGGCGAATTCACCCCTCCACTTT. Translating it yields CASMAGLANSPLHF.

The V and J genes are TRBV4-3 and TRBJ2-3, with no clear D. The CDR3 is 14 residues long. With 0 bases removed from V and 5 bases from J, the gap between germline ends came to 9 bases. In germline, CDR1 is LGHNA, CDR2 YSLEER. CDR3 sequence reads: CASSQDHPEDTQYF. The DNA of the CDR3 is TGCGCCAGCAGCCAAGATCACCCAGAAGATACGCAGTATTTT.

The chain has TRBV30 and TRBJ1-1; D unclear. This CDR3 is built from 15 residues. The V end was cut by 1 base, the J end by 4 bases, with 16 bases between. Germline V CDR1 and CDR2: GTSNPN, SVGIG (reference sequence). CDR3 region: CAWSGGPEEGTEAFF. The CDR3 DNA is TGTGCCTGGAGTGGCGGGCCGGAGGAGGGCACTGAAGCTTTCTTT.

This chain links TRBV2 with TRBJ1-2; D is undetermined. V gave up 4 bases and J gave up 5 bases, with 17 bases separating them. There are 15 residues in the CDR3. Germline-derived CDR1 and CDR2 are SNHLY and FYNNEI. This CDR3 is CASSVTLGGAYGYTF. DNA for the CDR3: TGTGCCAGCAGTGTCACATTGGGAGGTGCTTATGGCTACACCTTC.

The genes are TRBV4-3 and TRBJ2-3; 13 bases map to TRBD2. CDR3 size: 18 residues. The V segment lost 1 base and the J segment 6 bases; nucleotides outside the gene matches: 10. Per germline, CDR1 LGHNA and CDR2 YSLEER. The CDR3 DNA sequence: TGCGCCAGCAGCCAAGCAGCCCAACTAGCGGGGGGGCGGGATACGCAGTATTTT. Translation gives CASSQAAQLAGGRDTQYF.

The gene calls are TRBV7-2 and TRBJ2-2; tentatively, D is TRBD2 (6 bases). Trimming took off 5 bases at V and 1 base at J, with 8 bases between the two ends. The CDR3 is 14 residues long. Germline V gene lookup returns CDR1 SGHTA and CDR2 FQGNSA. Here the CDR3 DNA reads TGTGCCAGCAGCCGGGGAGGGAACACCGGGGAGCTGTTTTTT. Its protein is CASSRGGNTGELFF.

The V call is TRBV6-2 or TRBV6-3, the J call TRBJ2-7; 8 positions match TRBD2. Germline trimming cut 0 bases from V and 3 bases from J; bases unmatched to any gene: 7. The CDR3 has 16 residues. CDR1 and CDR2 (germline): MNHEY, SVGEGT. The CDR3 DNA sequence: TGTGCCAGCAGTTACTCGACTCTCGGGGGGGGCTACGAGCAGTACTTC. Encoded protein: CASSYSTLGGGYEQYF.

The chain recombines TRBV3-1 (or the pseudogene TRBV3-2) with TRBJ1-1; D unclear. The germline V gene has CDR1 LGHDT and CDR2 YNNKEL (reference sequence). The length of the CDR3 is 14 residues. The V and J ends lost 4 bases and 4 bases respectively, with 13 bases between them. This CDR3 is CASSLHGMSTEAFF. CDR3 bases: TGTGCCAGCAGCCTACACGGGATGAGCACTGAAGCTTTCTTT.

This sequence joins TRBV28 and TRBJ2-5; D is perhaps TRBD1 (6 bases). The CDR3 covers 14 residues. Trimming cost V 4 bases and J 2 bases, with 11 bases left between them. Germline-derived CDR1 and CDR2 are MDHEN and SYDVKM. CDR3 sequence reads: CASSSHRAQETQYF. CDR3 nucleotide sequence: TGTGCCAGCAGTTCCCACAGGGCGCAAGAGACCCAGTACTTC.

The chain uses TRBV4-1 and TRBJ2-3, with 9 bases identical to TRBD1. V lost 4 bases and J lost 3; bases outside the gene matches: 2. The CDR3 is 14 amino acids. Looked up from germline, CDR1 is MGHRA and CDR2 is YSYEKL. The CDR3 loop reads CASSLGQGTDTQYF. The CDR3 DNA sequence: TGCGCCAGCAGCCTAGGACAGGGGACAGATACGCAGTATTTT.

The CDR3 DNA reads TGTGCCAGCTCACCTACTACAACGGTCCACGAGCAGTACTTC. It specifies CASSPTTTVHEQYF. V usage is TRBV18 and J usage is TRBJ2-7; D not certain. V was clipped by 3 bases and J by 5 bases, with 14 bases between them. The CDR3 runs to 14 residues. Germline-derived CDR1 and CDR2 are KGHSH and LQKENI. Using reference TRBV18 and TRBJ2-7 for the parts outside the CDR3, the full variable domain is NAGVMQNPRHLVRRRGQEARLRCSPMKGHSHVYWYRQLPEEGLKFMVYLQKENIIDESGMPKERFSAEFPKEGPSILRIQQVVRGDSAAYFCASSPTTTVHEQYFGPGTRLTVT.